The 26 T cell receptor beta chains in this list originate from one sample, sequenced in a study of T cells after yellow fever vaccination. TCRdb used MiXCR to reprocess the 5' RACE reads, holding one entry per CDR3 protein. The data show hundreds of thousands of distinct CDR3 sequences, under 20% seen once. This specimen consisted of PBMCs, obtained before the yellow fever booster vaccination. The receptors derive from a man younger than 35 who received the YFV17D yellow fever vaccine.

The rearrangement joins TRBV5-1 to TRBJ1-5, with 7 bases matching TRBD1. The CDR3 contains 14 residues. Germline trimming cut 5 bases from V and 5 bases from J; bases unmatched to any gene: 7. Germline CDR1 reads SGHRS; CDR2 reads YFSETQ. CDR3 DNA sequence: TGCGCCAGCAGTTCAGGGGGTCGCGATCAGCCCCAGCATTTT. Its protein product is CASSSGGRDQPQHF.

This clonotype was recorded at least ten times. The CDR3 reads CASSRFGNTGELFF. As DNA, the CDR3 is TGTGCCAGCAGCCGGTTCGGGAACACCGGGGAGCTGTTTTTT. This chain uses TRBV3-1 with TRBJ2-2; no clear D gene. CDR3 length equals 14 residues. V lost 4 bases and J lost 1, with 7 bases in between. CDR1 and CDR2 from the germline V gene are LGHDT and YNNKEL (reference sequence).

This clonotype appeared a few times. V is TRBV5-5 and J is TRBJ2-7; D gene ambiguous. Trimming took 3 bases from V and 2 from J, leaving 12 bases between them. The CDR3 is 14 residues long. Looked up from germline, CDR1 is SGHKS and CDR2 is YYEKEE (reference sequence). The CDR3 loop is CASSSPKPPYEQYV. The CDR3 DNA reads as TGTGCCAGCAGCTCCCCGAAACCCCCCTACGAGCAGTACGTC.

Only a few counts were recorded for this clonotype. The chain carries TRBV20-1 and TRBJ2-7; TRBD1 is a possible D gene (5 bases). The CDR3 runs to 14 residues. Germline V lookup: CDR1 DFQATT, CDR2 SNEGSKA (reference sequence). Trimming pared 0 bases from V and 1 base from J, leaving 10 bases between. The DNA for the CDR3 is TGCAGTGCTAGAGATCAAGGGGCGTCCTACGAGCAGTACTTC. Amino acid sequence: CSARDQGASYEQYF.

This clonotype was seen a few times. The chain is built from TRBV7-9 and TRBJ2-1, with a weak D call TRBD2 (5 bases). The germline V gene has CDR1 SEHNR and CDR2 FQNEAQ (reference sequence). The V and J ends lost 5 bases and 7 bases respectively, with 15 bases between them. The CDR3 consists of 14 residues. CDR3 protein: CASSLTGIANEQFF. CDR3 in DNA: TGTGCCAGCAGCCTGACGGGGATAGCGAATGAGCAGTTCTTC.

A few counts support this clonotype. The chain joins TRBV7-2 to TRBJ2-1; 9 bases align to TRBD1. There are 17 residues in the CDR3. From germline, CDR1 is SGHTA and CDR2 FQGNSA. J gave up 7 bases and V 2 bases, and 12 bases lay outside the gene matches. CDR3 in amino acids: CASSLRRDRVGTNEQFF. The CDR3 DNA is TGTGCCAGCAGCTTACGCCGGGACAGGGTCGGTACGAATGAGCAGTTCTTC.

There are many counts of this clonotype. The rearrangement uses TRBV6-5 and TRBJ1-6; 8 bases fit TRBD1. The CDR3 contains 19 residues. CDR1 MNHEY and CDR2 SVGAGI come from the germline V gene. The J segment lost 8 bases and the V segment lost 7 bases, leaving 22 bases of the junction unmatched. The CDR3 here is CASIPQVRGAQGADSPLHF. In DNA form, the CDR3 reads TGTGCCAGCATCCCACAAGTCCGCGGGGCGCAGGGGGCCGATTCACCCCTCCACTTT.

The sample holds a few counts of this clonotype. The chain employs TRBV7-2 and TRBJ2-1; D is perhaps TRBD2 (6 bases). CDR3 length equals 15 residues. V gave up 5 bases and J gave up 0 bases, with 11 bases separating them. CDR1 and CDR2 (germline): SGHTA, FQGNSA. The CDR3 DNA reads TGTGCCAGCAGCACGCGGGGCAGCTCCTACAATGAGCAGTTCTTC. Translated: CASSTRGSSYNEQFF.

The V gene is TRBV7-9, the J gene TRBJ2-2; TRBD1 aligns across 7 bases. The trim removed 9 bases at V and 4 bases at J, leaving 5 bases unmatched. CDR3 length equals 13 residues. Germline lookup yields CDR1 SEHNR and CDR2 FQNEAQ (reference sequence). DNA of the CDR3: TGTGCCAGGACAGGGACAGCCACCGGGGAGCTGTTTTTT. Its protein is CARTGTATGELFF.

At least ten counts were recorded for this clonotype. V and J are TRBV20-1 and TRBJ2-5; D is unresolved. Trimming took off 0 bases at V and 5 bases at J, with 10 bases between the two ends. The CDR3 is 13 residues long. The germline gives CDR1 DFQATT, CDR2 SNEGSKA (reference sequence). The CDR3 reads CSARDLLGETQYF. DNA for the CDR3: TGCAGTGCTAGAGATCTTCTAGGCGAGACCCAGTACTTC.

The V gene is TRBV7-8, the J gene TRBJ2-5; D unresolved. CDR3 length equals 14 residues. Germline V gene data show CDR1 as SGHVS and CDR2 as FQNEAQ. With 2 bases removed from V and 5 bases from J, the gap between germline ends came to 12 bases. Here the CDR3 DNA reads TGTGCCAGCAGCTTACCACCGGGTGGGGAGACCCAGTACTTC. It yields the protein CASSLPPGGETQYF.

This clonotype came up a few times. This chain joins TRBV4-3 and TRBJ1-2; TRBD1 matches 12 bases. The germline gives CDR1 LGHNA, CDR2 YSLEER. V lost 0 bases and J lost 5; bases outside the gene matches: 1. The CDR3 is 15 residues long. CDR3 loop: CASSQEGQGAYGYTF. The CDR3 nucleotides read TGCGCCAGCAGCCAAGAGGGACAGGGGGCGTATGGCTACACCTTC.

This clonotype was observed at least ten times. The V call is TRBV10-3, the J call TRBJ2-7; tentatively, D is TRBD1 (6 bases). This CDR3 region has 14 residues. V was shortened by 4 bases and J by 0 bases, with 10 bases between the two germline ends. Germline V gene lookup returns CDR1 ENHRY and CDR2 SYGVKD. The CDR3 region is CAISVGGSSYEQYF. In DNA form, the CDR3 reads TGTGCCATCAGTGTAGGGGGTAGCTCCTACGAGCAGTACTTC.

V gene TRBV5-1 combines with J gene TRBJ2-5; D gene unclear. Germline V gives CDR1 SGHRS, CDR2 YFSETQ. This CDR3 has 13 amino acids. V was cut by 6 bases and J by 1 base, with 10 bases left in between. The CDR3 loop is CASTSTRQETQYF. The CDR3 bases are TGCGCCAGCACTTCAACTCGCCAAGAGACCCAGTACTTC.

This clonotype has a handful of counts. The V and J genes are TRBV4-3 and TRBJ2-3, with 7 bases that match TRBD2. With V trimmed by 9 bases and J by 0 bases, 15 bases remained unmatched. Germline loops: CDR1 LGHNA, CDR2 YSLEER. CDR3 size: 17 residues. CDR3 coding DNA: TGCGCCAGTAACCGCCTCGCGTACGGGGGGAGCACAGATACGCAGTATTTT. This codes for CASNRLAYGGSTDTQYF.

This clonotype was seen more than once but under ten times. The V call is TRBV5-4, the J call TRBJ2-5; TRBD2 agrees at 9 bases. Germline CDR1 SGHNT, CDR2 YYREEE (reference sequence). The CDR3 sequence is 15 residues long. V dropped 1 base and J dropped 3; count of bases not matched to a gene: 4. The DNA for the CDR3 is TGTGCCAGCAGCTTGTCTAGCGGGGAGGAAGAGACCCAGTACTTC. Translated, it gives CASSLSSGEEETQYF.

This clonotype was detected many times. V gene TRBV7-2 combines with J gene TRBJ1-4; tentatively, D is TRBD1 (5 bases). V lost 0 bases to trimming and J lost 8 bases, with 13 bases between them. The CDR3 is made up of 15 amino acids. Germline V gene data show CDR1 as SGHTA and CDR2 as FQGNSA. CDR3 protein: CASSLAGQRGEKLFF. The CDR3 DNA follows: TGTGCCAGCAGCTTAGCGGGGCAACGGGGGGAAAAACTGTTTTTT.

The V gene is TRBV5-1, the J gene TRBJ2-3, with a weak D call TRBD2 (5 bases). Trimming cost V 4 bases and J 10 bases, with 13 bases left between them. The CDR3 contains 12 residues. From germline, CDR1 is SGHRS and CDR2 YFSETQ. For the CDR3, the DNA is TGCGCCAGCAGCCCCGGACTCCGGCCGCAGTATTTT. It specifies CASSPGLRPQYF.

This clonotype has more than one count but fewer than ten. V gene TRBV20-1 combines with J gene TRBJ2-1, with 9 bases matching TRBD2. The junction had 14 bases not matched to a gene; V was cut back by 6 bases and J by 8 bases. CDR1 and CDR2 (germline): DFQATT, SNEGSKA (reference sequence). The CDR3 runs to 15 residues. The DNA of the CDR3 is TGCAGTGCGAACCGCGGGGGGGCGTCAAATTATGAGCAGTTCTTC. Its translation: CSANRGGASNYEQFF.

By share of the sample, this clonotype is medium-sized (0.01 to 0.1%). The chain combines TRBV20-1 with TRBJ2-3; the D gene could be TRBD1 or TRBD2 (5 bases each). The germline V gene has CDR1 DFQATT and CDR2 SNEGSKA (reference sequence). The germline V and J ends were trimmed by 1 base and 5 bases, with 16 bases remaining between them. The CDR3 covers 15 residues. CDR3 amino acids: CSARARDEGRDTQYF. The CDR3 DNA reads TGCAGTGCTAGAGCCCGGGACGAAGGAAGAGATACGCAGTATTTT.

There are a few counts of this clonotype. This CDR3 reads CASSLGGGVTQYF. CDR3 DNA: TGTGCCAGCAGCTTAGGTGGCGGGGTTACCCAGTACTTC. This chain links TRBV11-2 with TRBJ2-5; weak D call: TRBD2 (6 bases). Per germline, CDR1 SGHAT and CDR2 FQNNGV. The V gene lost 1 base and the J gene lost 8 bases, with 11 bases spanning the gap. This CDR3 is built from 13 residues.

The rearrangement links TRBV7-3 to TRBJ1-1; possible D gene TRBD1, 5 bases. Germline V lookup: CDR1 SGHTA, CDR2 FQGTGA. Trimming took off 0 bases at V and 4 bases at J, with 15 bases between the two ends. CDR3 length: 16 residues. The CDR3 region is CASSLTGTLRGTEAFF. The CDR3 coding sequence is TGTGCCAGCAGCTTAACGGGGACTCTCCGGGGCACTGAAGCTTTCTTT.

This clonotype was found a few times. This chain uses TRBV7-2 with TRBJ1-6; TRBD1 might be the D (6 bases). The V and J ends lost 5 bases and 7 bases respectively, with 18 bases between them. This CDR3 is built from 16 residues. Germline CDR1 and CDR2: SGHTA and FQGNSA. The chain's CDR3 is CASSPRSRGDNSPLHF. The CDR3 DNA reads TGTGCCAGCAGCCCCCGCTCGAGGGGGGACAATTCACCCCTCCACTTT. The full variable domain, completed using reference TRBV7-2 and TRBJ1-6, is GAGVSQSPSNKVTEKGKDVELRCDPISGHTALYWYRQSLGQGLEFLIYFQGNSAPDKSGLPSDRFSAERTGGSVSTLTIQRTQQEDSAVYLCASSPRSRGDNSPLHFGNGTRLTVT.

This clonotype was detected only a few times. The chain joins TRBV18 to TRBJ1-1; D is perhaps TRBD1 (5 bases). Germline V gene sequence: CDR1 KGHSH, CDR2 LQKENI. CDR3 length: 14 residues. The V and J ends lost 2 bases and 4 bases respectively, with 11 bases between them. The CDR3 DNA is TGTGCCAGCTCACCATTGGGGGGAGGCACTGAAGCTTTCTTT. Translated: CASSPLGGGTEAFF.

The chain couples TRBV4-1 to TRBJ2-1; unclear D gene. From germline, CDR1 is MGHRA and CDR2 YSYEKL. The V end lost 0 bases, the J end lost 7 bases, and 10 bases lay between the germline ends. This CDR3 comprises 14 residues. CDR3 region: CASSQEGGTNEQFF. The CDR3 DNA sequence: TGCGCCAGCAGCCAAGAGGGTGGAACGAATGAGCAGTTCTTC.

The chain is built from TRBV4-3 and TRBJ1-5, with D uncertain. Trimming took 0 bases from V and 2 from J, leaving 11 bases between them. Germline V gene lookup returns CDR1 LGHNA and CDR2 YSLEER. CDR3 length equals 16 residues. For the CDR3, the DNA is TGCGCCAGCAGCCAAGATCTCGCCCTGGGCAATCAGCCCCAGCATTTT. Translation gives CASSQDLALGNQPQHF.